Shown below are 12 T cell receptor beta chains from a single sample sequenced in a study of CD8 T cells in Susac syndrome. RNA, at about 0.45 to 1 ug, was reverse transcribed with random hexamers. TCRdb re-called the immunoSEQ multiplex PCR reads through MiXCR, storing one row per CDR3 protein. The sample holds about 120,000 distinct CDR3 sequences, 94% seen once. The sequencing sample was made of CD4+ T cells from PBMCs. The receptors shown here come from a human donor in good health.

A single count supports this clonotype. The chain has TRBV4-3 and TRBJ1-1; TRBD1 might be the D (6 bases). The V and J ends lost 3 bases and 4 bases respectively, with 12 bases between them. Germline values: CDR1 LGHNA, CDR2 YSLEER. The CDR3 is 14 amino acids. CDR3 sequence: CASSHEKGGTEAFF. The CDR3 nucleotides are TGCGCCAGCAGCCATGAGAAGGGGGGCACTGAAGCTTTCTTT.

The chain recombines TRBV27 with TRBJ2-1, with D maybe TRBD1 (6 bases). V dropped 5 bases and J dropped 2 bases, with 10 bases sitting between them. CDR1 MNHEY and CDR2 SMNVEV come from the germline V gene (reference sequence). The CDR3 is 14 amino acids. The CDR3 DNA is TGTGCCAGCAGTAAAGAGGGGGCCTACAATGAGCAGTTCTTC. Protein product: CASSKEGAYNEQFF.

This chain joins TRBV18 and TRBJ2-3; D is uncertain. CDR1 and CDR2 from the germline V gene are KGHSH and LQKENI. CDR3 length: 14 residues. The germline V and J ends were trimmed by 8 bases and 0 bases, with 12 bases remaining between them. The CDR3 region is CASRARESTDTQYF. The CDR3 bases are TGTGCCAGCCGTGCCCGAGAAAGCACAGATACGCAGTATTTT. Full variable domain (remainder filled in from reference TRBV18 and TRBJ2-3): NAGVMQNPRHLVRRRGQEARLRCSPMKGHSHVYWYRQLPEEGLKFMVYLQKENIIDESGMPKERFSAEFPKEGPSILRIQQVVRGDSAAYFCASRARESTDTQYFGPGTRLTVL.

The genes are TRBV24-1 and TRBJ2-4; 8 nucleotides line up with TRBD1. Per germline, CDR1 KGHDR and CDR2 SFDVKD. Trimming took 12 bases from V and 4 from J; bases not matched to a gene: 4. The CDR3 is 12 residues long. CDR3 DNA sequence: TGTGCCTCTCGGACAGGGAAAAACATTCAGTACTTC. It codes for CASRTGKNIQYF.

The rearrangement uses TRBV19 and TRBJ2-6, with 9 bases matching TRBD1. The CDR3 sequence is 17 residues long. Germline loops: CDR1 LNHDA, CDR2 SQIVND (reference sequence). The V and J ends lost 3 bases and 4 bases, in that order; junction bases with no gene match: 7. In DNA, the CDR3 is TGTGCCAGTAGTATTACCGGGACAGGGTTCGGGGCCAACGTCCTGACTTTC. Translation gives CASSITGTGFGANVLTF.

The gene calls are TRBV6-4 and TRBJ2-1, with no clear D. The length of the CDR3 is 12 residues. From germline, CDR1 is MRHNA and CDR2 SNTAGT. V was trimmed by 2 bases and J by 6 bases, leaving 5 bases between them. DNA of the CDR3: TGTGCCAGCAGTGACGGGCCCAATGAGCAGTTCTTC. This translates into CASSDGPNEQFF.

V gene TRBV18 combines with J gene TRBJ2-1, with D perhaps TRBD1 (5 bases). Trimming removed 0 bases from V and 0 bases from J, with 15 bases in between. CDR3 size: 18 residues. From germline, CDR1 is KGHSH and CDR2 LQKENI. In nucleotides, the CDR3 is TGTGCCAGCTCACCACCGATACAGCGACAGAGCTCCTACAATGAGCAGTTCTTC. Amino acids: CASSPPIQRQSSYNEQFF.

The V gene is TRBV6-2 or TRBV6-3, the J gene TRBJ2-7, with D uncertain. CDR1 is MNHEY, CDR2 SVGEGT, per germline. There are 15 residues in the CDR3. The V gene lost 3 bases and the J gene lost 0 bases, with 12 bases spanning the gap. CDR3 sequence reads: CASSYYASSSYEQYF. The CDR3 nucleotides are TGTGCCAGCAGTTATTACGCGAGTTCCTCCTACGAGCAGTACTTC.

This clonotype was counted a single time. The rearrangement joins TRBV5-1 to TRBJ2-7, with 13 bases lining up with TRBD2. Unmatched junction bases numbered 4, after V lost 3 bases and J lost 1 base. The CDR3 consists of 16 residues. Germline assignment: CDR1 SGHRS and CDR2 YFSETQ. CDR3 DNA sequence: TGCGCCAGCAGCTATGGACTAGCGGGGGAATCCTACGAGCAGTACTTC. Protein product: CASSYGLAGESYEQYF.

The rearrangement joins TRBV20-1 to TRBJ1-5; perhaps TRBD1 as D (6 bases). From germline, CDR1 is DFQATT and CDR2 SNEGSKA (reference sequence). The ends were cut back, 1 base at V and 5 bases at J, with 9 bases in the middle. This CDR3 spans 13 amino acids. The CDR3 nucleotides read TGCAGTGCTAGAGCAGGGGATTATCAGCCCCAGCATTTT. Protein sequence: CSARAGDYQPQHF.

The chain links TRBV19 to TRBJ2-4; 12 bases match TRBD2. Germline CDR1 LNHDA, CDR2 SQIVND (reference sequence). The V gene end was trimmed by 3 bases and the J gene end by 3 bases; junction bases not matched to a gene: 6. This CDR3 is 17 amino acids long. DNA for the CDR3: TGTGCCAGTAGTATCCGTCTAGCGGGAGGGAGCAAAAACATTCAGTACTTC. As protein: CASSIRLAGGSKNIQYF.

The chain joins TRBV20-1 to TRBJ2-3, with D tentatively TRBD1 or TRBD2 (6 bases each). The V end lost 1 base, the J end lost 2 bases, and 10 bases lay between the germline ends. CDR3 length: 14 amino acids. Germline V gives CDR1 DFQATT, CDR2 SNEGSKA (reference sequence). The CDR3 reads CSARGWGATDTQYF. The CDR3 nucleotides are TGCAGTGCTAGAGGTTGGGGGGCCACAGATACGCAGTATTTT.